The following is a TCR beta chain sequence with its context. Its specificity is unknown. The data derive from a study of memory CD4+ T cells and cytomegalovirus serostatus. Study observations and caveats: CD4+ memory repertoires contained about two fifths of the roughly 160 reported CMV TCRbeta sequences.

Per the original methods: After removing out-of-frame reads, millions of distinct TCRbeta sequences remained. Here immunoSEQ multiplex PCR was the method, and the copy in TCRdb shows in-frame clones only, minus some. Clone size and the V and J calls come from that table; the DNA yielded D and trimming. This sample has tens of thousands of clones, with approximately 82% found just once. The CDR3 is made up of 13 amino acids. The germline CDR1 and CDR2 sequences are MNHNY and SVGAGI (reference sequence). The J segment lost 6 bases and the V segment lost 6 bases, leaving 4 bases of the junction unmatched. The sort gate was single viable CD3+CD4+CD8-CD45RO+ cells for memory CD4+ T cells.

The sequence was obtained from an adult in good health and CMV-seronegative. Some clones in this sample may be carry-over from other donors' samples. The V gene is TRBV6-6, the J gene TRBJ1-2, with 10 bases fitting TRBD1. What was sequenced was memory CD4+ T cells from blood. The CDR3 DNA reads TGTGCCAGCAGGTACGGGACAGGGGATGGCTACACCTTC. Translated, it gives CASRYGTGDGYTF.